The 20 T cell receptor beta chains presented below share a single source sample, sequenced in a study of identical twins. MiXCR, run by TCRdb on the 5' RACE reads, gives a single entry per CDR3 protein. The sample records 450,000 or so distinct CDR3 sequences, approximately 24% being singletons. The sample was also reused in another study, on T cells expressing NK-cell markers.

Sequencing used CD4+ T cells sorted from blood. These receptors originate from a woman under 30 in good health.

This clonotype was found a few times. This sequence joins TRBV5-1 and TRBJ2-5, with 7 bases fitting TRBD1. CDR1 is SGHRS and CDR2 is YFSETQ in the germline V gene. V was pared by 0 bases and J by 7 bases, with 12 bases of the junction left unmatched. This CDR3 is built from 16 residues. The CDR3 sequence: CASSLGSGGPRGTQYF. The CDR3 DNA sequence: TGCGCCAGCAGCTTGGGCTCAGGGGGACCTCGAGGGACCCAGTACTTC.

J is TRBJ2-3 and V is TRBV20-1; the D gene could be TRBD1 or TRBD2 (5 bases each). This CDR3 region has 15 residues. Trimming took 7 bases from V and 5 from J, leaving 22 bases between them. Germline V gene data show CDR1 as DFQATT and CDR2 as SNEGSKA (reference sequence). The CDR3 is CSVVLFGAARDTQYF. The DNA of the CDR3 is TGCAGTGTCGTGCTATTCGGGGCGGCTAGAGATACGCAGTATTTT.

At least ten counts were recorded for this clonotype. J is TRBJ2-6 and V is TRBV12-3 or TRBV12-4; D is unclear. Trimming removed 2 bases from V and 0 bases from J, with 17 bases in between. This CDR3 has 19 residues. CDR3 region: CASSLPVAGTYSGANVLTF. The DNA for the CDR3 is TGTGCCAGCAGTTTACCAGTTGCAGGAACCTACTCTGGGGCCAACGTCCTGACTTTC.

This clonotype has just a few counts. This chain joins TRBV10-3 and TRBJ2-7; D is undetermined. Trimming left V 3 bases short and J 9 bases short, with 9 bases between. Germline assignment: CDR1 ENHRY and CDR2 SYGVKD. The CDR3 spans 11 residues. The CDR3 DNA sequence: TGTGCCATCAGTGATACAGTTGGGCAGTACTTC. Its translation is CAISDTVGQYF.

This clonotype was seen at least ten times. V and J are TRBV7-2 and TRBJ2-5; 7 bases are a match to TRBD2. This CDR3 spans 15 amino acids. V was clipped by 2 bases and J by 4 bases; unmatched bases: 7. CDR1 and CDR2 (germline): SGHTA, FQGNSA. The CDR3 reads CASSLLSGKGETQYF. The CDR3 DNA sequence: TGTGCCAGCAGCTTATTGAGCGGGAAAGGAGAGACCCAGTACTTC.

The chain recombines TRBV7-3 with TRBJ2-1; maybe TRBD2 (5 bases). The germline V gene encodes CDR1 SGHTA and CDR2 FQGTGA. V lost 0 bases, J lost 9 bases, and 9 bases lay in between. This CDR3 spans 13 amino acids. The CDR3 protein is CASSLTKEVEQFF. In nucleotides, the CDR3 is TGTGCCAGCAGCTTAACAAAGGAGGTTGAGCAGTTCTTC.

This clonotype was counted a few times. CDR3 loop: CSARKQPNTEAFF. The CDR3 DNA reads TGCAGTGCTAGAAAACAGCCGAACACTGAAGCTTTCTTT. The chain uses TRBV20-1 and TRBJ1-1; unclear D gene. Trimming pared 2 bases from V and 1 base from J, leaving 8 bases between. There are 13 residues in the CDR3. The V gene's germline CDR1 is DFQATT and CDR2 SNEGSKA (reference sequence).

J is TRBJ1-1 and V is TRBV29-1; 7 positions agree with TRBD1. The CDR3 contains 12 residues. Germline loops: CDR1 SQVTM, CDR2 ANQGSEA. The ends lost 5 bases at V and 5 bases at J; junction bases unmatched: 5. DNA for the CDR3: TGCAGCGTTTCGACAGGGAGGACTGAAGCTTTCTTT. Residues: CSVSTGRTEAFF.

The rearrangement links TRBV7-2 to TRBJ2-2; a possible D gene is TRBD2 (5 bases). Germline lookup yields CDR1 SGHTA and CDR2 FQGNSA. The CDR3 is 14 residues long. V was cut by 3 bases and J by 5 bases, with 10 bases left in between. Here the CDR3 reads CASSFSSGTGELFF. The CDR3 DNA reads TGTGCCAGCAGCTTCAGTTCGGGGACCGGGGAGCTGTTTTTT.

This clonotype was seen only a few times. The J gene is TRBJ2-1, the V gene TRBV5-1; D call uncertain. Germline loops: CDR1 SGHRS, CDR2 YFSETQ. This CDR3 region has 16 residues. V lost 5 bases to trimming and J lost 0 bases, with 15 bases between them. CDR3 protein: CASRRNSFISYNEQFF. The CDR3 DNA sequence: TGCGCCAGCAGGAGAAATAGCTTCATCTCCTACAATGAGCAGTTCTTC.

This clonotype was seen a few times. The chain links TRBV12-5 to TRBJ1-1; D may be TRBD1 (6 bases). The CDR3 length is 11 residues. Germline values: CDR1 LGHNT, CDR2 FRNRAP. Trimming removed 5 bases from V and 8 bases from J, with 9 bases in between. The CDR3, as DNA: TGTGCTAGTGGTAGGGGGAACGAAGCTTTCTTT. It yields the protein CASGRGNEAFF. Filled out from reference TRBV12-5 and TRBJ1-1, the complete variable domain reads DARVTQTPRHKVTEMGQEVTMRCQPILGHNTVFWYRQTMMQGLELLAYFRNRAPLDDSGMPKDRFSAEMPDATLATLKIQPSEPRDSAVYFCASGRGNEAFFGQGTRLTVV.

This rearrangement joins TRBV20-1 to TRBJ2-7; 9 positions match TRBD1. Germline V CDR1 and CDR2: DFQATT, SNEGSKA (reference sequence). CDR3 length: 16 amino acids. J lost 3 bases, V lost 2 bases, and 11 bases had no gene match. CDR3 bases: TGCAGTGCTAGACCACTGGGTCCGGACAGGGGCTACGAGCAGTACTTC. Amino acids: CSARPLGPDRGYEQYF.

The rearrangement links TRBV20-1 to TRBJ2-7; D gene ambiguous. Per the germline V gene, CDR1 is DFQATT and CDR2 is SNEGSKA (reference sequence). V lost 4 bases, J lost 1 base, and 11 bases lay in between. This CDR3 region has 13 residues. The CDR3: CSATEDISYEQYF. In DNA form, the CDR3 reads TGCAGTGCTACTGAAGACATTTCCTACGAGCAGTACTTC.

The V call is TRBV5-1, the J call TRBJ2-7, with D uncertain. Germline CDR1 and CDR2: SGHRS and YFSETQ. CDR3 size: 14 residues. Between the trimmed V and J ends, which lost 0 bases and 3 bases, there was a span of 10 bases. This CDR3 reads CASSLGVRVYEQYF. The DNA for the CDR3 is TGCGCCAGCAGCTTGGGGGTCCGAGTCTACGAGCAGTACTTC.

This sequence joins TRBV20-1 and TRBJ2-3; perhaps TRBD2 as D (5 bases). The length of the CDR3 is 13 residues. V dropped 5 bases and J dropped 1 base, with 10 bases sitting between them. The germline CDR1 and CDR2 sequences are DFQATT and SNEGSKA (reference sequence). The DNA of the CDR3 is TGCAGTGCTGGGAGTATAGGCACAGATACGCAGTATTTT. It translates to CSAGSIGTDTQYF.

The chain is built from TRBV5-1 and TRBJ1-2, with a weak D call TRBD1 (5 bases). CDR3 length equals 12 residues. Germline CDR1 reads SGHRS; CDR2 reads YFSETQ. Trimming took off 5 bases at V and 7 bases at J, with 12 bases between the two ends. The CDR3 region is CASRLAQGGYTF. The CDR3 region has the DNA TGCGCCAGCAGGCTTGCGCAGGGTGGCTACACCTTC.

This clonotype was seen a few times. The chain recombines TRBV5-6 with TRBJ1-1; D gene ambiguous. V was trimmed by 6 bases and J by 0 bases, leaving 9 bases between them. This CDR3 is 13 amino acids long. Germline loops: CDR1 SGHDT, CDR2 YYEEEE. CDR3 sequence reads: CASKLGLNTEAFF. The CDR3 bases are TGTGCCAGCAAACTTGGCCTGAACACTGAAGCTTTCTTT.

The chain links TRBV6-1 to TRBJ1-6, with a tentative D call TRBD1 (6 bases). Per the germline V gene, CDR1 is MNHNS and CDR2 is SASEGT. The CDR3 has 15 residues. The V end was cut by 2 bases, the J end by 10 bases, with 15 bases between. This CDR3 reads CASSEPDRRNSPLHF. The CDR3 DNA reads TGTGCCAGCAGTGAACCCGACAGGAGAAACTCACCCCTCCACTTT.

This clonotype was seen a handful of times. This rearrangement joins TRBV25-1 to TRBJ2-7; no clear D gene. Trimming shortened V by 5 bases and J by 2 bases, and 7 bases separated the two germline ends. The CDR3 consists of 12 residues. The germline V gene encodes CDR1 MGHDK and CDR2 SYGVNS. CDR3 residues: CASSPRPYEQYF. CDR3 coding DNA: TGTGCCAGCAGTCCCCGACCCTACGAGCAGTACTTC.

This clonotype was found a few times. This rearrangement joins TRBV12-3 or TRBV12-4 to TRBJ2-2; TRBD2 is a possible D gene (6 bases). This CDR3 comprises 14 residues. V lost 1 base to trimming and J lost 6 bases, with 9 bases between them. The CDR3 nucleotides read TGTGCCAGCAGTTTAGGACTAGTCGCCGGGGAGCTGTTTTTT. Protein sequence: CASSLGLVAGELFF.